This T cell receptor (beta chain) was documented in a study of blood T cell repertoires in COVID-19. CDR1 is KGHSH, CDR2 LQKENI, per germline. The V gene lost 3 bases and the J gene lost 1 base, with 9 bases spanning the gap. This CDR3 has 14 residues. Followed longitudinally, the Seattle patients had been enrolled during active infection. In the study's own analysis: Reference gene primer amplification yielded estimated nucleated cell counts. Clones were sequenced by immunoSEQ multiplex PCR, and TCRdb holds only the in-frame ones, with some missing. V, J and clone size reflect that table, while D and trimming were determined from the DNA. The table lists about 370,000 clones, 80% to 90% of them singletons.

The receptor's source is a woman in her 30s with COVID-19, enrolled during active disease. The sequencing input was peripheral blood. This rearrangement joins TRBV18 to TRBJ1-1, with a weak D call TRBD1 (5 bases). The CDR3 region has the DNA TGTGCCAGCTCACCGGACATGAGGAACACTGAAGCTTTCTTT. Protein: CASSPDMRNTEAFF.